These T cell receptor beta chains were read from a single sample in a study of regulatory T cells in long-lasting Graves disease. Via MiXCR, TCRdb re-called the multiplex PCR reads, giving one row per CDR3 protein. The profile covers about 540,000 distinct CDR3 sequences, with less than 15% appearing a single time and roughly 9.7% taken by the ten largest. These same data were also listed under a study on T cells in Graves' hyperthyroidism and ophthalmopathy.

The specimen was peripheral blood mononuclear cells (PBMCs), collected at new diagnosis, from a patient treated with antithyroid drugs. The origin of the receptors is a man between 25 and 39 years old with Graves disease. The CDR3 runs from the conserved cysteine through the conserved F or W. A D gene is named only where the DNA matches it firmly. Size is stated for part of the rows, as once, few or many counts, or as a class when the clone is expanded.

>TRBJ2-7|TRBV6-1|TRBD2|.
CASSGSGLANDEQYF
TGTGCCAGCTCTGGGTCCGGACTAGCTAACGACGAGCAGTACTTC
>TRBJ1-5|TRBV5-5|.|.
CASSNPGYQPQHF
TGTGCCAGCAGCAATCCGGGATATCAGCCCCAGCATTTT
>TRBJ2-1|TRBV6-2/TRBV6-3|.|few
CASSFPGTKNEQFF
TGTGCCAGCAGTTTTCCCGGGACAAAGAATGAGCAGTTCTTC
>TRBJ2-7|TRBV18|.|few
CASSPRDPLRRQYF
TGTGCCAGCTCACCCCGGGACCCACTGCGGAGGCAGTACTTC
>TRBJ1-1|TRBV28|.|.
CATQWGSSTNTEAFF
TGTGCCACTCAATGGGGGAGCAGCACGAACACTGAAGCTTTCTTT
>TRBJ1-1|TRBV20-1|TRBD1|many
CSAPGQVNTEAFF
TGCAGTGCTCCGGGACAGGTGAACACTGAAGCTTTCTTT
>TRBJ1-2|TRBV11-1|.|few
CASSLTGISRTPPYGYTF
TGTGCCAGCAGCTTAACTGGGATATCGCGGACCCCCCCCTATGGCTACACCTTC
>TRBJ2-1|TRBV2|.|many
CASRPSYGRDNEQFF
TGTGCCAGCAGGCCCTCGTATGGCAGGGACAATGAGCAGTTCTTC
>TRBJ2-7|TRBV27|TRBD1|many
CASSLRTGGYEQYF
TGTGCCAGCAGTTTAAGGACAGGGGGATACGAGCAGTACTTC
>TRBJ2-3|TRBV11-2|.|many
CASSRRGGTDTQYF
TGTGCCAGCAGCCGGAGGGGGGGGACAGATACGCAGTATTTT
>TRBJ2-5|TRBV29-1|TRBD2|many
CSVTTGTSALVQETQYF
TGCAGCGTTACCACCGGGACTAGCGCCCTTGTCCAAGAGACCCAGTACTTC
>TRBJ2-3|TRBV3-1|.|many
CASSQKRSTDTQYF
TGTGCCAGCAGCCAGAAACGGAGCACAGATACGCAGTATTTT
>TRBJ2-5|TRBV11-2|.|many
CASSAGIGETQYF
TGTGCCAGCAGCGCGGGGATTGGGGAGACCCAGTACTTC
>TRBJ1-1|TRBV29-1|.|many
CSVDDGNTEAFF
TGCAGCGTTGATGACGGGAACACTGAAGCTTTCTTT
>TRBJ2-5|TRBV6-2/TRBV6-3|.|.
CASSYTPGRAQETQYF
TGTGCCAGCAGTTACACCCCCGGCAGGGCGCAAGAGACCCAGTACTTC
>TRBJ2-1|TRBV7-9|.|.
CASNPWDVDNEQFF
TGTGCCAGCAACCCCTGGGACGTAGACAATGAGCAGTTCTTC
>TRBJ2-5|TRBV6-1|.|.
CASSEEWVVETQYF
TGTGCCAGCAGTGAAGAGTGGGTGGTAGAGACCCAGTACTTC
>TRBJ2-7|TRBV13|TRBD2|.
CASSLGLAGDLYEQHF
TGTGCCAGCAGCTTAGGACTAGCGGGAGACTTATACGAGCAGCACTTC
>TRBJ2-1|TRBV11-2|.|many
CASSLDHSGDEQFF
TGTGCCAGCAGCTTAGATCATAGCGGCGATGAGCAGTTCTTC
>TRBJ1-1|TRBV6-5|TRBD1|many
CASSYYRGNTEAFF
TGTGCCAGCAGTTATTACAGGGGGAACACTGAAGCTTTCTTT
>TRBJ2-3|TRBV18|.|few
CASSPPWGLGTDTQYF
TGTGCCAGCTCACCACCGTGGGGATTGGGCACAGATACGCAGTATTTT
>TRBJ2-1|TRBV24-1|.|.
CATSDSDGIGRQFF
TGTGCCACCAGTGACTCGGACGGAATTGGACGACAGTTCTTC
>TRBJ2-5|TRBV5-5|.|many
CASSARGRETQYF
TGTGCCAGCAGCGCCCGAGGGAGGGAGACCCAGTACTTC
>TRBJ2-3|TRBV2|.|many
CASSEAPSDTQYF
TGTGCCAGCAGTGAAGCGCCATCAGATACGCAGTATTTT
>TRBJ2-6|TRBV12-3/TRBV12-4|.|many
CASSSESSGANVLTF
TGTGCCAGCAGTTCGGAGAGCTCTGGGGCCAACGTCCTGACTTTC
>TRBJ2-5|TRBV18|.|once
CASSPARAIPATQYF
TGTGCCAGCTCACCAGCGAGGGCAATCCCCGCGACCCAGTACTTC
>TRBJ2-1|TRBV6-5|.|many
CASSYSGRGSYNEQFF
TGTGCCAGCAGTTACTCTGGCAGGGGATCCTACAATGAGCAGTTCTTC
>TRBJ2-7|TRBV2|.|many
CASIGPSYEQYF
TGTGCCAGCATAGGCCCCTCCTACGAGCAGTACTTC
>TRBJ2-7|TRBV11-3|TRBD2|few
CASSRGLAGAAEQYF
TGTGCCAGTAGTAGGGGACTAGCGGGAGCCGCGGAGCAGTACTTC
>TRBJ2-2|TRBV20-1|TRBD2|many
CSARGLAANTGELFF
TGCAGTGCTAGGGGACTAGCGGCGAACACCGGGGAGCTGTTTTTT
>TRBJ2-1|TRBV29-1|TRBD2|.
CSVASGRIYNEQFF
TGCAGCGTTGCAAGCGGGAGGATCTACAATGAGCAGTTCTTC
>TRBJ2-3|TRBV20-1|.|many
CSTEQEDTDTQYF
TGCAGTACGGAACAGGAAGACACAGATACGCAGTATTTT
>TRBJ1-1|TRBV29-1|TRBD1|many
CSVDTGATEAFF
TGCAGCGTCGATACAGGGGCCACTGAAGCTTTCTTT
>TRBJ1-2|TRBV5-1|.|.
CASSLLPPGAVSYGYTF
TGCGCCAGCAGCTTACTTCCGCCGGGGGCAGTTAGCTATGGCTACACCTTC
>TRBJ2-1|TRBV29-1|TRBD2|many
CSVEWDGSGRASEQFF
TGCAGCGTTGAATGGGACGGCAGCGGGAGGGCCTCTGAGCAGTTCTTC
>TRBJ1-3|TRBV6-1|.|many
CASRLTLRGSGNTIYF
TGTGCCAGCAGGTTGACCTTGCGGGGGTCTGGAAACACCATATATTTT
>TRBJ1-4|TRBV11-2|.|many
CASSSPGTLETNEKLFF
TGTGCCAGCAGCTCGCCAGGGACGTTGGAAACTAATGAAAAACTGTTTTTT
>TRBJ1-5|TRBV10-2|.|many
CASSEVARRGDQPQHF
TGCGCCAGCAGTGAGGTAGCCCGCCGTGGGGATCAGCCCCAGCATTTT
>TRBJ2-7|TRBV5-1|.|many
CASSPGGEQYF
TGCGCCAGCAGCCCGGGCGGCGAGCAGTACTTC
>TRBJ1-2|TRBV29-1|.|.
CSVEGGVGGAMGYTF
TGCAGCGTTGAAGGGGGAGTGGGAGGAGCAATGGGCTACACCTTC
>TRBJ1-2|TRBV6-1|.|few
CASRKGEAGGGGYTF
TGTGCCAGCAGAAAGGGCGAAGCGGGAGGCGGTGGCTACACCTTC
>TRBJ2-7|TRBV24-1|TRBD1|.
CATSERTGKLYF
TGTGCCACCAGTGAACGGACAGGGAAGCTGTACTTC
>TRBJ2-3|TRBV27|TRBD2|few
CASSLYFGRAGGTDTQYF
TGTGCCAGCAGTTTATACTTCGGGAGGGCCGGGGGCACAGATACGCAGTATTTT
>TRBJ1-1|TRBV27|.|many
CASSLRQGQGYTEAFF
TGTGCCAGCAGTTTACGCCAGGGACAAGGATACACTGAAGCTTTCTTT
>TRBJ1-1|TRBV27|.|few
CASSPLMEWHDSMNTEAFF
TGTGCCAGCAGTCCCCTTATGGAGTGGCATGATTCCATGAACACTGAAGCTTTCTTT
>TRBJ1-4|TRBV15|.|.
CATSTTGGLNEKLFF
TGTGCCACCAGCACCACGGGAGGACTTAATGAAAAACTGTTTTTT
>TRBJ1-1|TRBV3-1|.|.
CASSPGWEGTEAFF
TGTGCCAGCAGCCCCGGGTGGGAGGGCACTGAAGCTTTCTTT
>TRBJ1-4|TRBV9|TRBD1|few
CASSPPSGQGGEKLFF
TGTGCCAGCAGCCCCCCGTCGGGACAGGGGGGTGAAAAACTGTTTTTT
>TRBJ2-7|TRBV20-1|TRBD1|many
CSARDRTGGNEQYF
TGCAGTGCTAGAGATAGGACAGGGGGCAACGAGCAGTACTTC